One and the same sample provided the 23 T cell receptor beta chains below, sequenced in a study of T cells in women clearing cervical HPV infection. The protocol was immunoSEQ multiplex PCR, while the TCRdb copy is restricted to in-frame clones and leaves out a portion. This sample lists over 35,000 clones; its ten largest clones have roughly a third. What was sequenced was blood buffy coat. Source of these receptors: a woman aged 18 to 75 with a cervical HPV16 infection that either progressed to CIN3+ or cleared (not recorded which).

About this clone: The read finishes 3 residues shy of the CDR3 end, and the germline J gene is used to complete it. The chain links TRBV2 to TRBJ2-5; 10 nucleotides line up with TRBD1. J gave up 2 bases and V 6 bases, and 12 bases lay outside the gene matches. This CDR3 is 17 amino acids long. From germline, CDR1 is SNHLY and CDR2 FYNNEI. The sequenced CDR3 bases are TGTGCCAGCAGACGACAGACAGGGGGCGGGCGGCAAGAGACC. Protein: CASRRQTGGGRQET. In full, the CDR3 is CASRRQTGGGRQETQYF.

Worth noting for this clone: Coverage ceases 3 residues before the CDR3 finishes, and the germline J gene fills in the end. V is TRBV7-6 and J is TRBJ2-5, with 9 bases fitting TRBD1. The V gene end was trimmed by 2 bases and the J gene end by 5 bases; junction bases not matched to a gene: 6. The CDR3 contains 15 residues. Germline CDR1 and CDR2: SGHVS and FNYEAQ. The chain's CDR3 is CASSLPGTGYETQYF. The covered CDR3 bases are TGTGCCAGCAGCTTACCCGGGACAGGGTACGAGACC.

In the case of this clone: The sequenced fragment ends 3 residues before the CDR3 boundary, so the rest is inferred from the germline J gene. The genes are TRBV19 and TRBJ1-5; 10 bases agree with TRBD1. The CDR3 runs 15 residues. Germline CDR1 is LNHDA and CDR2 is SQIVND (reference sequence). J gave up 6 bases and V 2 bases, and 4 bases lay outside the gene matches. The CDR3 protein is CASSIQGQGLQPQHF. The sequenced CDR3 bases are TGTGCCAGTAGTATACAGGGACAGGGGCTTCAGCCC. The complete variable domain, with remaining parts taken from reference TRBV19 and TRBJ1-5, reads DGGITQSPKYLFRKEGQNVTLSCEQNLNHDAMYWYRQDPGQGLRLIYYSQIVNDFQKGDIAEGYSVSREKKESFPLTVTSAQKNPTAFYLCASSIQGQGLQPQHFGDGTRLSIL.

Remarks on this clone: The read comes to an end 3 residues before the CDR3 does, leaving the germline J gene to fill in the end. V is TRBV30 and J is TRBJ2-7, with TRBD1 matching over 8 bases. V lost 2 bases and J lost 2; bases outside the gene matches: 17. The CDR3 is made up of 18 amino acids. The germline gives CDR1 GTSNPN, CDR2 SVGIG (reference sequence). The CDR3 protein is CAWSRGAPWDRYPYEQYF. The CDR3 DNA, read in part, is TGTGCCTGGAGTCGAGGAGCGCCGTGGGACAGGTACCCCTACGAG.

Comments on this clone: The read terminates 3 residues before the CDR3 end, so the remaining end is supplied by the germline J gene. Other DNA sequences in the same sample also yield this CDR3. The chain employs TRBV6-2 or TRBV6-3 and TRBJ1-3; unclear D gene. The CDR3 consists of 12 residues. Germline CDR1 is MNHEY and CDR2 is SVGEGT. The DNA read from the CDR3 is TGTGCCAGCACTCCACTAGCGGGAGGT. Protein: CASTPLAGG. The complete CDR3 sequence is CASTPLAGGIYF.

Remarks on this clone: Read sequence stops 3 residues before the CDR3 end, and the germline J gene provides the missing end. This chain joins TRBV5-4 and TRBJ2-2, with 7 bases that match TRBD1. This CDR3 comprises 15 residues. V trimming: 2 bases; J trimming: 2 bases; junction bases outside the gene matches: 3. In germline, CDR1 is SGHNT, CDR2 YYREEE (reference sequence). CDR3 amino acids: CASSLGGRNTGELFF. CDR3 DNA, as far as it was read: TGTGCCAGCAGCTTAGGGGGCCGCAACACCGGGGAG.

Of note for this clone: The CDR3 end lies 3 residues beyond the end of the read and is filled in from the germline J gene. V gene TRBV19 combines with J gene TRBJ2-1; D possibly corresponds to TRBD1 (5 bases). Germline V gene data show CDR1 as LNHDA and CDR2 as SQIVND (reference sequence). The CDR3 has 13 amino acids. Trimming took off 2 bases at V and 7 bases at J, with 9 bases between the two ends. The sequenced part of the CDR3 DNA is TGTGCCAGTAGTATATCAGGGTGGAATGAG. The encoded protein is CASSISGWNE. In full, the CDR3 is CASSISGWNEQFF.

About this clone itself: The read terminates 3 residues before the CDR3 end, so the remaining end is supplied by the germline J gene. The chain recombines TRBV2 with TRBJ2-5; 9 positions match TRBD1. J was trimmed by 4 bases and V by 2 bases; bases with no gene match: 2. This CDR3 has 14 residues. Per germline, CDR1 SNHLY and CDR2 FYNNEI. Partial CDR3 DNA: TGTGCCAGCAGTGAAAACAGGGGGCTAGAGACC. It yields the protein CASSENRGLET. In full, the CDR3 is CASSENRGLETQYF.

Of note for this clone: The CDR3 is cut off 3 residues early in the read; its end comes from the germline J gene. The chain carries TRBV7-9 and TRBJ2-1, with D uncertain. Germline loops: CDR1 SEHNR, CDR2 FQNEAQ (reference sequence). Trimming stripped 3 bases from V and 6 bases from J, with 12 bases between. The CDR3 spans 14 residues. The covered CDR3 bases are TGTGCCAGCAGCTTCTTTGACTCAGCCAATGAG. Encoded protein: CASSFFDSANE. The full-length CDR3 reads as CASSFFDSANEQFF.

Details on this clone: The CDR3 goes on 3 residues after the read ends, and that part is filled in from the germline J gene. The V and J genes are TRBV19 and TRBJ2-3; D ambiguous. Germline-derived CDR1 and CDR2 are LNHDA and SQIVND (reference sequence). This CDR3 is built from 14 residues. The CDR3 is CASSTGPSNQPQYF. Partial CDR3 DNA: TGTGCCAGTAGTACTGGGCCCAGCAATCAGCCG.

As for this clone: The read ends 3 residues before the CDR3 terminus; that terminus is restored from the germline J gene. The genes are TRBV19 and TRBJ2-3, with TRBD1 as a possible D gene (6 bases). Germline V gene data show CDR1 as LNHDA and CDR2 as SQIVND (reference sequence). The CDR3 extends over 20 amino acids. The covered CDR3 bases are TGTGCCAGTAGTCCGAGAAGGTGGGACAATTCCCCGTATAGCAATCAGCCG. Its translation: CASSPRRWDNSPYSNQP. The full CDR3 sequence reads CASSPRRWDNSPYSNQPQYF.

Turning to this clone: The read falls 3 residues short of the CDR3 end, and the missing part is taken from the germline J gene. The rearrangement uses TRBV10-3 and TRBJ2-7; tentative D call: TRBD2 (5 bases). The germline V and J ends were trimmed by 3 bases and 2 bases, with 11 bases remaining between them. There are 14 residues in the CDR3. CDR1 and CDR2 from the germline V gene are ENHRY and SYGVKD. CDR3 in amino acids: CAISEGLFPYEQYF. The part of the CDR3 DNA that was read is TGTGCCATCAGTGAAGGACTCTTCCCCTACGAG.

With regard to this clone: The CDR3 end is not reached by the read, which stops 3 residues before it; the germline J gene fills it in. The gene calls are TRBV29-1 and TRBJ2-2; D assignment may be TRBD1 or TRBD2 (5 bases each). The CDR3 has 15 amino acids. Germline CDR1 reads SQVTM; CDR2 reads ANQGSEA. Deletions cut 4 bases from V and 0 bases from J, with 12 bases between. The CDR3 reads CSVGGAYTNTGELFF. CDR3 DNA, as far as it was read: TGCAGCGTTGGAGGGGCTTACACGAACACCGGGGAG.

As for this clone: The read ends 3 residues before the CDR3 terminus; that terminus is restored from the germline J gene. This chain uses TRBV20-1 with TRBJ1-5; D is perhaps TRBD1 (5 bases). The germline V gene has CDR1 DFQATT and CDR2 SNEGSKA (reference sequence). The V gene lost 3 bases and the J gene lost 4 bases, with 28 bases spanning the gap. The length of the CDR3 is 19 residues. The sequenced part of the CDR3 DNA is TGCAGTGCTAGGATTTCCCCCGGTCGGGGGGGAGGTGGGAATCAGCCC. Its translation is CSARISPGRGGGGNQP. From start to end, the CDR3 is CSARISPGRGGGGNQPQHF.

On this clone itself: Coverage ceases 3 residues before the CDR3 finishes, and the germline J gene fills in the end. The chain recombines TRBV10-3 with TRBJ2-5; perhaps D is TRBD1 or TRBD2 (5 bases each). Trimming removed 2 bases at V and 4 bases at J, with 14 bases between. The germline V gene has CDR1 ENHRY and CDR2 SYGVKD. This CDR3 contains 15 residues. Incomplete CDR3 DNA: TGTGCCATCAGTGAGAGAGGGCAGGGCAGAGAGACC. This gives the protein CAISERGQGRET. The full CDR3 is CAISERGQGRETQYF.

With respect to this clone: The CDR3 extends 3 residues past the end of the read, so its final part is completed from the germline J gene. J is TRBJ1-2 and V is TRBV7-9; D is ambiguous. With 1 base removed from V and 4 bases from J, the gap between germline ends came to 4 bases. Looked up from germline, CDR1 is SEHNR and CDR2 is FQNEAQ (reference sequence). CDR3 length: 12 amino acids. Partial CDR3 DNA: TGTGCCAGCAGCTTAGTATCCTATGGC. Translated: CASSLVSYG. The full CDR3 sequence reads CASSLVSYGYTF.

Turning to this clone: The read halts 3 residues ahead of the CDR3 end, with the missing end drawn from the germline J gene. This sequence joins TRBV12-3 or TRBV12-4 and TRBJ2-5; no reliable D call. The CDR3 is 11 residues long. V was pared by 2 bases and J by 5 bases, with 3 bases between. The CDR3 here is CASSLRETQYF. CDR3 DNA (partial): TGTGCCAGCAGTTTAAGGGAGACC.

Details on this clone: This CDR3 is also generated by other DNA sequences in the sample. The DNA read from the CDR3 is TGTGCCAGCTCACCACCCGGAGGGGGCTATCAAGAGACG. This translates into CASSPPGGGYQET. The full CDR3 protein reads CASSPPGGGYQETQYF. This chain joins TRBV18 and TRBJ2-3; tentative D call: TRBD1 (7 bases). The CDR3 goes on 3 residues after the read ends, and that part is filled in from the germline J gene. Per the germline V gene, CDR1 is KGHSH and CDR2 is LQKENI. The CDR3 covers 16 residues.

With regard to this clone: The CDR3 end is not reached by the read, which stops 3 residues before it; the germline J gene fills it in. The chain joins TRBV5-1 to TRBJ1-4, with D maybe TRBD1 (5 bases). CDR3 length: 16 amino acids. Germline assignment: CDR1 SGHRS and CDR2 YFSETQ. Trimming removed 1 base from V and 3 bases from J, with 13 bases in between. The chain's CDR3 is CASSLSGGGSNEKLFF. CDR3 DNA (partial): TGCGCCAGCAGCTTGAGCGGGGGAGGGTCTAATGAAAAA. The full variable domain, completed using reference TRBV5-1 and TRBJ1-4, is KAGVTQTPRYLIKTRGQQVTLSCSPISGHRSVSWYQQTPGQGLQFLFEYFSETQRNKGNFPGRFSGRQFSNSRSEMNVSTLELGDSALYLCASSLSGGGSNEKLFFGSGTQLSVL.

CDR3 sequence reads: CAISASEISYNEQFF. CDR3 bases read: TGTGCCATCAGTGCCAGTGAGATCTCCTACAATGAG. The V gene is TRBV10-3, the J gene TRBJ2-1; D is unclear. The read halts 3 residues ahead of the CDR3 end, with the missing end drawn from the germline J gene. The CDR3 has 15 amino acids. The V and J ends lost 4 bases and 0 bases respectively, with 10 bases between them. Germline V lookup: CDR1 ENHRY, CDR2 SYGVKD.

Details on this clone: The sequenced fragment ends 3 residues before the CDR3 boundary, so the rest is inferred from the germline J gene. This chain links TRBV10-1 with TRBJ2-3; a weak D match, TRBD1 (5 bases). Looked up from germline, CDR1 is WNHNN and CDR2 is SYGVQD (reference sequence). The CDR3 has 14 residues. With 2 bases removed from V and 2 bases from J, the gap between germline ends came to 8 bases. The covered CDR3 bases are TGCGCCAGCAGTGAGCACAGGTCCACAGATACG. It encodes CASSEHRSTDT. The complete CDR3 sequence is CASSEHRSTDTQYF.

Turning to this clone: The missing CDR3 end, 3 residues past where the read stops, is filled in from the germline J gene. The chain links TRBV11-3 to TRBJ2-1; TRBD1 aligns across 9 bases. The CDR3 extends over 15 amino acids. Germline CDR1 is SGHNT and CDR2 is YENEEA. Trimming removed 5 bases from V and 5 bases from J; junction bases left unmatched: 7. CDR3 bases read: TGTGCCAGCAGCCAGCGACAGGGGGGGGACAATGAG. Protein product: CASSQRQGGDNE. The CDR3 in its entirety is CASSQRQGGDNEQFF.

In regard to this clone: The CDR3 end lies 3 residues beyond the end of the read and is filled in from the germline J gene. The V gene is TRBV20-1, the J gene TRBJ2-7; 10 nucleotides line up with TRBD2. V trimming: 5 bases; J trimming: 2 bases; junction bases outside the gene matches: 3. Germline V gene lookup returns CDR1 DFQATT and CDR2 SNEGSKA (reference sequence). CDR3 size: 13 residues. The covered CDR3 bases are TGCAGTGCTGTAGCGGGAGGCCCCTACGAG. Translation: CSAVAGGPYE. The whole CDR3 is CSAVAGGPYEQYF.